The rows below give T cell receptor beta chains drawn from one sample of a study of OX40 agonist ivuxolimab in advanced cancers. Generated by immunoSEQ multiplex PCR, the TCRdb table keeps only in-frame clones and is missing some. The table records about 58,000 clones, about 79% of them present only once. The input for sequencing was CD4+ or CD8+ T cells sorted from blood, taken in a trial of the OX40 agonist ivuxolimab. Source of these receptors: an adult with an advanced solid tumor such as melanoma, head and neck, liver or kidney cancer. The conserved cysteine and the conserved F or W are not part of the CDR3 here.

j_gene	v_gene	CDR3aa
TRBJ2-7	TRBV5-1	ASSSGTSGRYEQY
TRBJ2-7	TRBV7-9	ATSVGAGGQIRDEQY
TRBJ1-1	TRBV5-1	ASSSHRGPDTEAF
TRBJ1-4	TRBV6-6	ASTLGTSNEKLF
TRBJ2-7	TRBV7-8	ASSLAGTGTVYEQY
TRBJ2-1	TRBV11-2	ASSLVLGQGNEQF
TRBJ2-2	TRBV14	ASSPRQGWTTGELF
TRBJ1-1	TRBV2	ASSEEGGLDEAF
TRBJ2-1	TRBV5-1	ASSRRGLAGGLNEQF
TRBJ1-5	TRBV27	ASSLSGGRAQH
TRBJ1-2	TRBV14	ASSGQPRHGYT
TRBJ2-1	TRBV19	ASSTYLGPAASHNEQF
TRBJ2-1	TRBV30	AWSPDGTRYNEQF
TRBJ2-3	TRBV7-2	ASSLGPDMDTQY
TRBJ1-2	TRBV5-1	ASSSVQLNYGYT
TRBJ2-7	TRBV21-1	ASSKVGEEFFCEQY
TRBJ2-4	TRBV6-6	ASRAELAGFIQY
TRBJ1-4	TRBV19	ASSRDRGNEKLF
TRBJ2-5	TRBV7-3	ASSLNGGFGETQY
TRBJ1-2	TRBV5-1	ASSPGPTYGYT
TRBJ2-5	TRBV7-9	ASSPLGETQY
TRBJ1-2	TRBV18	ASSETANYGYT
TRBJ2-5	TRBV7-7	ASSLEGTVQETQY
TRBJ2-7	TRBV12-5	ASGPQGGQY
TRBJ2-2	TRBV30	ASGTSGGSTGELF
TRBJ2-2	TRBV6-5	ASSRLDRVTGELF
TRBJ2-5	TRBV29-1	SVRLGTGGAPGGTQY
TRBJ1-6	TRBV5-4	ASSSSTARRNSPLH
TRBJ1-5	TRBV2	ASSGVAVSNQPQH
TRBJ2-5	TRBV18	ASSLSGETQY
TRBJ2-7	TRBV14	ASSQTIDGSYEQY
TRBJ1-4	TRBV7-9	ASSKGQGKEKLF
TRBJ2-3	TRBV7-9	ASSLDGNTDTQY